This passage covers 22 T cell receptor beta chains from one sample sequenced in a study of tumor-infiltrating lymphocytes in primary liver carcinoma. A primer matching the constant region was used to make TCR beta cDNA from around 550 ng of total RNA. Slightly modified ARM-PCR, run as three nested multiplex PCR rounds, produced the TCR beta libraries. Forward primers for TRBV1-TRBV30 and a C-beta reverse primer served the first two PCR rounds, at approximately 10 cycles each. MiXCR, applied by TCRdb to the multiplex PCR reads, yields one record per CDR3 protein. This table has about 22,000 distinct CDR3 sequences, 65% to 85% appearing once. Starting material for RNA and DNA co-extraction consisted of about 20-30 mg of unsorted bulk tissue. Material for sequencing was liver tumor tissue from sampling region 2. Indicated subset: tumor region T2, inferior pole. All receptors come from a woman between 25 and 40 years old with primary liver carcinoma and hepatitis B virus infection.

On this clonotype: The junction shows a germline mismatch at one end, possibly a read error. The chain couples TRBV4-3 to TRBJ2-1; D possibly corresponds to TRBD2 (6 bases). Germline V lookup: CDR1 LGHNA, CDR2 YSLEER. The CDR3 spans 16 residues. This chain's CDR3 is CARSQDAGSSYNGQFF. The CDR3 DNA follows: TGCGCTAGAAGCCAAGATGCGGGAAGCTCCTACAATGGGCAGTTCTTC.

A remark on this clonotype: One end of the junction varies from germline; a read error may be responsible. CDR3 loop: CASSPRTRFAGELLF. The CDR3 DNA reads as TGTGCCAGCAGTCCGCGGACAAGGTTCGCCGGGGAGCTGTTATTT. The gene calls are TRBV6-5 and TRBJ2-2; possibly TRBD1 or TRBD2 for D (5 bases each). The CDR3 runs to 15 residues. Germline V gene data show CDR1 as MNHEY and CDR2 as SVGAGI.

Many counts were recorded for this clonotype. The CDR3 spells CASSSPGTDYSPLHF. The CDR3 nucleotides are TGTGCCAGCAGCTCACCTGGGACAGATTATTCACCCCTCCACTTT. The chain has TRBV5-6 and TRBJ1-6, with 7 nucleotides matching TRBD1. With V trimmed by 3 bases and J by 8 bases, 8 bases remained unmatched. The V gene's germline CDR1 is SGHDT and CDR2 YYEEEE. The CDR3 consists of 15 residues.

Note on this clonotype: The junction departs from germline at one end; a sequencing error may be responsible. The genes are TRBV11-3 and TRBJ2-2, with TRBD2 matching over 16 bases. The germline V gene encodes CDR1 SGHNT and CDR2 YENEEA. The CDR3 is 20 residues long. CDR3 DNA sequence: TGTGCCAGCAGCTTACGCGGGACTAGCGGGAGGGCCGGAAAGGGCGGGGAGCTGTGTTTC. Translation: CASSLRGTSGRAGKGGELCF. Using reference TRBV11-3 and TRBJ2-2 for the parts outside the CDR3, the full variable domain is EAGVVQSPRYKIIEKKQPVAFWCNPISGHNTLYWYLQNLGQGPELLIRYENEEAVDDSQLPKDRFSAERLKGVDSTLKIQPAELGDSAVYLCASSLRGTSGRAGKGGELCFGEGSRLTVL.

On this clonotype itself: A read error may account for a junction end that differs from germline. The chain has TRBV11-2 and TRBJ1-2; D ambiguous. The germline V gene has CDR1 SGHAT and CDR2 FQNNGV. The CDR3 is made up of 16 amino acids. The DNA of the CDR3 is TGCTCCAGCAGCCCACGAAGCGGGGATTGGAGCTATGGCCACACCTTC. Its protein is CSSSPRSGDWSYGHTF.

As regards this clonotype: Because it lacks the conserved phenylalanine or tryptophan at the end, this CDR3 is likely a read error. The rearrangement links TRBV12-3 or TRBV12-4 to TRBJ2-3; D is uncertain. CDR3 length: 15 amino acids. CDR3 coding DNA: TGTGCCAGCAGTTTTCCCCCTCCCAGCACAGATAGGCAGTATTCT. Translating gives CASSFPPPSTDRQYS.

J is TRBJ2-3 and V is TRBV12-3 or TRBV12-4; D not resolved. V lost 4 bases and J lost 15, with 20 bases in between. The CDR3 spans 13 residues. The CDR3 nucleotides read TGTGCCAGCAGTTATCAGAACACAGATATGCAATATTTT. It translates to CASSYQNTDMQYF.

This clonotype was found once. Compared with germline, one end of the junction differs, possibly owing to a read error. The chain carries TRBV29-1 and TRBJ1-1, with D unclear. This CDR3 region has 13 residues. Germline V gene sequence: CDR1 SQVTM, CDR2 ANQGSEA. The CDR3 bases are TGCAGCGTTTATCTTAGTCTGAACACTGTAGCTTTCTTT. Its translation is CSVYLSLNTVAFF.

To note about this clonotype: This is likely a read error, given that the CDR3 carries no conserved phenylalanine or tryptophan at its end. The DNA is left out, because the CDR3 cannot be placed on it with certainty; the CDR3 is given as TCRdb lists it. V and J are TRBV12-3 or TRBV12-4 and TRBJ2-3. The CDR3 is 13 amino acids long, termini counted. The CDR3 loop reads CATSYQFTDTQYS.

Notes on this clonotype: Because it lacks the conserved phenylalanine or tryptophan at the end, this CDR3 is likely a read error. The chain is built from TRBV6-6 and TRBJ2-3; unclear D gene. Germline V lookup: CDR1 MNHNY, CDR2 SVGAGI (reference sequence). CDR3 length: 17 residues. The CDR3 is CGNSYQTGPRRTDTQYY. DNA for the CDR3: TGTGGCAACAGTTACCAGACCGGACCTCGACGCACAGATACGCAGTATTAT.

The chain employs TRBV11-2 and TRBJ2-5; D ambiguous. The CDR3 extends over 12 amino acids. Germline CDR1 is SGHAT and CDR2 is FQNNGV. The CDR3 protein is CVSNLGLETQYF. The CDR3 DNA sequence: TGTGTCAGTAACTTAGGGTTAGAGACCCAGTACTTC.

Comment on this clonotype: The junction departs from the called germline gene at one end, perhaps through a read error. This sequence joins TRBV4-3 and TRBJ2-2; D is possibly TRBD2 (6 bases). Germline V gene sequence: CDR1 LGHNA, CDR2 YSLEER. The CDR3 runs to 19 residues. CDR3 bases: TGCGCCAGCAGGGTACTAGCTGGAGGGCCCCGTTCGAACACCGGGGAGCTGTTTTTC. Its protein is CASRVLAGGPRSNTGELFF.

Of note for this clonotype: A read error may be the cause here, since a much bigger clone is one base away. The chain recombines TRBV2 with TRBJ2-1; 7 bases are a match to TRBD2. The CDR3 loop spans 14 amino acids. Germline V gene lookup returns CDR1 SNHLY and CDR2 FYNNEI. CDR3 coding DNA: TGTGTCAGCAGGCGGGAGCGGTTGGGGGATGAGCAGTTCTTC. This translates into CVSRRERLGDEQFF.

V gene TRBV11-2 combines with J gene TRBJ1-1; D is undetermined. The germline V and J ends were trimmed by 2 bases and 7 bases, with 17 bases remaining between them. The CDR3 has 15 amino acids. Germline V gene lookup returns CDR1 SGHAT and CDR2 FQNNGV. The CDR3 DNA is TGTGCCAGCAGCTTAAAAAGATTGAGGTTAGATGAAGCTTTCTTT. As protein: CASSLKRLRLDEAFF. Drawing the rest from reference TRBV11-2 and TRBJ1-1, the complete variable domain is EAGVAQSPRYKIIEKRQSVAFWCNPISGHATLYWYQQILGQGPKLLIQFQNNGVVDDSQLPKDRFSAERLKGVDSTLKIQPAKLEDSAVYLCASSLKRLRLDEAFFGQGTRLTVV.

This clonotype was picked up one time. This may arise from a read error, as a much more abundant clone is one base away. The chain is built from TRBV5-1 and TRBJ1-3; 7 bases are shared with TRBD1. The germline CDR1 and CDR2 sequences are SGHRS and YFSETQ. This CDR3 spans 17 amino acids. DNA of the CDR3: TGCGCCAGCAGCTTGGAGAGCCAGGGGGGAGCAGGAAACATCATATATTTT. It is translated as CASSLESQGGAGNIIYF. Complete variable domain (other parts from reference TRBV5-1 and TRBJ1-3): KAGVTQTPRYLIKTRGQQVTLSCSPISGHRSVSWYQQTPGQGLQFLFEYFSETQRNKGNFPGRFSGRQFSNSRSEMNVSTLELGDSALYLCASSLESQGGAGNIIYFGEGSWLTVV.

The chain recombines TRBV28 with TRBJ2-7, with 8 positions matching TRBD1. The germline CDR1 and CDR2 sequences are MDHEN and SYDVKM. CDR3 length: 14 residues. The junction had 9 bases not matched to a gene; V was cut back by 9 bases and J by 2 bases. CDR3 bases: TGTGCCAGTATGGGGGACAGGAGTCCCTACGAGCAGTACTTC. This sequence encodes CASMGDRSPYEQYF.

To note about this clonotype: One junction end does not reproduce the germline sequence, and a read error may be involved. As DNA, the CDR3 is TGTGCCATCAGTCCCACGGCGACCCGGGACAAGCAGCTCTTC. Translating it yields CAISPTATRDKQLF. This chain uses TRBV10-3 with TRBJ2-1; the D gene is possibly TRBD1 (6 bases). Germline V gives CDR1 ENHRY, CDR2 SYGVKD. The CDR3 sequence is 14 residues long.

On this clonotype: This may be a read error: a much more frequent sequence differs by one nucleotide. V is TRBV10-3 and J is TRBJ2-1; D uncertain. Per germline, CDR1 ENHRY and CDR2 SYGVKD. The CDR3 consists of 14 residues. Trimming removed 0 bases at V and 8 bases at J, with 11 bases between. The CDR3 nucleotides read TGTGCCATCAGTGAGTCTAGGGCGACCGATGAGCAGTTCTTC. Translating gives CAISESRATDEQFF.

CDR3 bases: TGTGCCAGCAGCTCAGGGACTAGCGGGTCTACGCGGAAGCAGTTCTTC. Its protein product is CASSSGTSGSTRKQFF. The rearrangement joins TRBV7-9 to TRBJ2-1; 12 bases map to TRBD2. This CDR3 contains 16 residues. Germline assignment: CDR1 SEHNR and CDR2 FQNEAQ (reference sequence). The ends lost 4 bases at V and 11 bases at J; junction bases unmatched: 12.

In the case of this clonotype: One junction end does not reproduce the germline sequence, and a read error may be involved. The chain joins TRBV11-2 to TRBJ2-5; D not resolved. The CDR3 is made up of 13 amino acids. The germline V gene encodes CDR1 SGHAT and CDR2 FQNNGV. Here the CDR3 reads CASSPRRVETHYF. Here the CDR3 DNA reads TGTGCCAGCAGCCCTAGACGGGTAGAGACCCATTACTTC.

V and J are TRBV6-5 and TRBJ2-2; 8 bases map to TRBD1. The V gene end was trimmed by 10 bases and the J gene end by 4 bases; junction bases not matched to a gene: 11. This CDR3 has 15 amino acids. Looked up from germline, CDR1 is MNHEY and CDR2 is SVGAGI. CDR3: CATSPRTGLTGELFF. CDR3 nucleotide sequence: TGTGCCACTAGTCCGCGGACAGGGCTCACCGGGGAGCTGTTTTTT.

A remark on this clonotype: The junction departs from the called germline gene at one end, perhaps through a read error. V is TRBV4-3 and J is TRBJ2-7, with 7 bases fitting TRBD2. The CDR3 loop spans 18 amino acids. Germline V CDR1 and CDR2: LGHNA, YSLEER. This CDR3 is CASNQTVTGGHISYEQYF. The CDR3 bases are TGCGCCAGCAACCAAACTGTGACGGGGGGTCACATTAGCTACGAACAGTACTTC.